This T cell receptor (beta chain) comes out of a study of cytomegalovirus exposure and HLA in healthy donors. Study overall: Prior work identified more than 90 million unique TCR beta sequences in some 200 million T cells.

This cohort consisted of healthy bone marrow donors. Use of 60 Vbeta and 13 Jbeta primers characterized the PCR. Assay used: immunoSEQ multiplex PCR; TCRdb lists only in-frame clones, some missing. The sample includes roughly 110,000 clones, 82% of them seen just once. The sequenced sample was PBMCs. This sequence was found in a woman aged 18-30 years in good health and CMV-seronegative.

The CDR3 reads CASSFRTGDNSYNSPLHF. The CDR3 coding sequence is TGTGCCAGCAGCTTTCGGACAGGGGACAACTCCTATAATTCACCCCTCCACTTT. The rearrangement joins TRBV5-4 to TRBJ1-6; TRBD1 aligns across 9 bases. J lost 0 bases, V lost 2 bases, and 6 bases had no gene match. The CDR3 loop spans 18 amino acids. Germline CDR1 SGHNT, CDR2 YYREEE (reference sequence).